This T cell receptor beta chain is from a study of T cell changes during pregnancy in multiple sclerosis. Sequencing was performed with immunoSEQ multiplex PCR; in TCRdb, only in-frame clones are kept and a portion is missing. The sample lists over 70,000 clones, around nine tenths occurring once. With 4 bases clipped from V and 3 bases from J, the junction kept 7 bases outside the gene matches. The CDR3 is made up of 16 amino acids. Per germline, CDR1 MDHEN and CDR2 SYDVKM. The clonotype comes from a female donor in good health, enrolled as a control in a pregnancy study. The V call is TRBV28, the J call TRBJ2-7; 12 bases are a match to TRBD2. Material: peripheral blood, obtained in the first trimester of pregnancy. CDR3 amino acids: CASSSYRTSGNYEQYF. The CDR3 DNA sequence: TGTGCCAGCAGTTCCTACCGGACTAGCGGGAACTACGAGCAGTACTTC.